This TCR beta chain was found in a study of T cell changes during pregnancy in multiple sclerosis. Germline V gene data show CDR1 as MNHEY and CDR2 as SVGAGI. The J segment lost 1 base and the V segment lost 4 bases, leaving 1 base of the junction unmatched. This CDR3 region has 14 residues. Profiling relied on immunoSEQ multiplex PCR, and the TCRdb table lists in-frame clones only, not all of them. The sample comprises 30,000 to 45,000 clones, 80% to 95% of which are singletons, and 1.2% rests with the top ten. Sequencing was done on a sample of PBMCs (not recorded whether the cells were cultured). The sequence was obtained from a female donor with multiple sclerosis, enrolled in a pregnancy study. V gene TRBV6-5 combines with J gene TRBJ1-1, with 9 bases that match TRBD1. DNA for the CDR3: TGTGCCAGCAGTTGGGGACAGGGGAACACTGAAGCTTTCTTT. Translated, it gives CASSWGQGNTEAFF.